These 7 T cell receptor beta chains were all obtained from the same sample, sequenced in a study of blood T cell repertoires in COVID-19. Measured with immunoSEQ multiplex PCR; TCRdb has only the in-frame clones, and not every one. This sample has about 200,000 clones; about four fifths occur once, and the top ten carry over 6.5%. Sequencing was done on a sample of PBMCs or T cells enriched from blood (not recorded which). Receptors originate from a middle-aged man who had recovered from COVID-19.

This rearrangement joins TRBV14 to TRBJ1-2; 9 bases match TRBD1. In germline, CDR1 is SGHDN, CDR2 FVKESK. CDR3 size: 15 residues. V dropped 2 bases and J dropped 7; count of bases not matched to a gene: 8. The CDR3 DNA reads TGTGCCAGCAGCCAAAACGTGGGACAGGGAGCTGGCTACACCTTC. Protein: CASSQNVGQGAGYTF.

This clone has only one observation. The chain uses TRBV7-9 and TRBJ2-2; D possibly corresponds to TRBD1 (5 bases). This CDR3 has 18 residues. Germline loops: CDR1 SEHNR, CDR2 FQNEAQ (reference sequence). Trimming cost V 2 bases and J 9 bases, with 25 bases left between them. The CDR3 protein is CASSLIPGNVHGARELFF. The CDR3 region has the DNA TGTGCCAGCAGCTTAATCCCAGGAAACGTCCATGGGGCGAGGGAGCTGTTTTTT.

The V and J genes are TRBV18 and TRBJ1-1; TRBD1 is a possible D gene (5 bases). Germline V lookup: CDR1 KGHSH, CDR2 LQKENI. Trimming removed 2 bases from V and 6 bases from J, with 22 bases in between. CDR3 length equals 17 residues. The CDR3 sequence is CASSPNQYRSYAAEAFF. The CDR3, as DNA: TGTGCCAGCTCACCAAATCAATACAGGTCTTACGCCGCTGAAGCTTTCTTT.

The rearrangement uses TRBV27 and TRBJ2-7; D may be TRBD2 (6 bases). The V gene's germline CDR1 is MNHEY and CDR2 SMNVEV (reference sequence). V dropped 5 bases and J dropped 0 bases, with 20 bases sitting between them. The CDR3 extends over 17 amino acids. The DNA of the CDR3 is TGTGCCAGCAGTCCCTCCGCGGGACTTCTAAGCTCCTACGAGCAGTACTTC. This encodes CASSPSAGLLSSYEQYF.

The chain is built from TRBV4-1 and TRBJ1-5; D is undetermined. V lost 1 base to trimming and J lost 1 base, with 8 bases between them. Germline V lookup: CDR1 MGHRA, CDR2 YSYEKL. The length of the CDR3 is 15 residues. DNA of the CDR3: TGCGCCAGCAGCCAAGGGGAGGGAAGCAATCAGCCCCAGCATTTT. Its translation is CASSQGEGSNQPQHF.

The rearrangement joins TRBV4-2 to TRBJ2-6, with TRBD1 matching over 9 bases. Trimming cost V 3 bases and J 8 bases; bases outside gene matches: 8. There are 16 residues in the CDR3. The germline V gene encodes CDR1 LGHNA and CDR2 YNFKEQ. This CDR3 reads CASSQPDRGDSNVLTF. The CDR3 DNA is TGTGCCAGCAGCCAGCCAGACAGGGGGGACTCCAACGTCCTGACTTTC.

This CDR3 reads CASSQGGGSNQPQHF. The CDR3, as DNA: TGTGCCAGTAGTCAAGGGGGAGGGTCCAATCAGCCCCAGCATTTT. The rearrangement joins TRBV19 to TRBJ1-5; maybe TRBD1 (6 bases). V lost 5 bases and J lost 3, with 14 bases in between. The germline CDR1 and CDR2 sequences are LNHDA and SQIVND (reference sequence). CDR3 length: 15 residues.